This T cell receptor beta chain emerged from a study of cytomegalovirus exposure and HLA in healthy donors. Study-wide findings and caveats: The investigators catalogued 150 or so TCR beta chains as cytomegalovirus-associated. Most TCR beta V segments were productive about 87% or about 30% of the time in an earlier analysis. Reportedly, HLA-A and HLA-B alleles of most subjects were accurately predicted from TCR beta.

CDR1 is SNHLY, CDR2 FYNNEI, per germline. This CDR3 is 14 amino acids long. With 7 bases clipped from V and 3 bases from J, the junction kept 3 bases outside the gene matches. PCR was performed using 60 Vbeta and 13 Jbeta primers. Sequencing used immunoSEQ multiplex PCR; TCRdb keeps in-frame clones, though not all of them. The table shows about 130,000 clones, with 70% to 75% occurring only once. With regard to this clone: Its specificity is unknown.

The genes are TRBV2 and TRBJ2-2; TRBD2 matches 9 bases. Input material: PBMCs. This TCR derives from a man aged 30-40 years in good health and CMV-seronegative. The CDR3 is CASIPSGDTGELFF. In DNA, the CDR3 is TGTGCCAGCATTCCTAGCGGGGACACCGGGGAGCTGTTTTTT.